This T cell receptor beta chain comes out of a study of CD8+ T cells in alopecia areata. Germline CDR1 is SGHRS and CDR2 is YFSETQ. The CDR3 has 15 amino acids. V was cut by 0 bases and J by 4 bases, with 11 bases left in between. Sequencing used cDNA as its template, made by extracting RNA and reverse transcribing it. The assay was immunoSEQ multiplex PCR, and TCRdb's table has in-frame clones only and misses some. The data show approximately 140,000 clones, roughly 50% seen once. Material: CD4+ T cells sorted from blood. This chain joins TRBV5-1 and TRBJ2-1; perhaps TRBD2 as D (5 bases). The origin of this receptor is a human donor with alopecia areata. CDR3 sequence: CASSLVVGEYNEQFF. CDR3 nucleotides: TGCGCCAGCAGCTTGGTGGTGGGAGAGTACAATGAGCAGTTCTTC.